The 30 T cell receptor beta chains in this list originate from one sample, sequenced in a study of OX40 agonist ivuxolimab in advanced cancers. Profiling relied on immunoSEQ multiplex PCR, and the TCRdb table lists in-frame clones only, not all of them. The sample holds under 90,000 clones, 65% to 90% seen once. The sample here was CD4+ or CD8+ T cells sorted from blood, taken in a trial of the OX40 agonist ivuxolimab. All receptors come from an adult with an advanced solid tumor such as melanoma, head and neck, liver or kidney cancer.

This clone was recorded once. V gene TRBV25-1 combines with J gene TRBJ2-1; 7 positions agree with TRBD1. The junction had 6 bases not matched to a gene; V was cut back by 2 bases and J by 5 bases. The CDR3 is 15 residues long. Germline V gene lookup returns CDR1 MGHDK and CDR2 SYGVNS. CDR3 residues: CASSEPGQINNEQFF. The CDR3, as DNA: TGTGCCAGCAGTGAACCGGGACAGATTAACAATGAGCAGTTCTTC. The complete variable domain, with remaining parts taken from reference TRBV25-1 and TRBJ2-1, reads EADIYQTPRYLVIGTGKKITLECSQTMGHDKMYWYQQDPGMELHLIHYSYGVNSTEKGDLSSESTVSRIRTEHFPLTLESARPSHTSQYLCASSEPGQINNEQFFGPGTRLTVL.

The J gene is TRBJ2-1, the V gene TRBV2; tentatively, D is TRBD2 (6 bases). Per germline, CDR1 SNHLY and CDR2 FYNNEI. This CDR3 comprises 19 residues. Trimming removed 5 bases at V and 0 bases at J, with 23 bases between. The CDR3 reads CASSNVAGLTLSSYNEQFF. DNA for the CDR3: TGTGCCAGCAGTAATGTTGCAGGACTAACATTAAGCTCCTACAATGAGCAGTTCTTC.

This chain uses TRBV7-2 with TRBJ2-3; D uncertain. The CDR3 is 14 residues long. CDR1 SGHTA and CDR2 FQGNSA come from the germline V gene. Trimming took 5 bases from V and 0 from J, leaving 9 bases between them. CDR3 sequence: CASSHPDSTDTQYF. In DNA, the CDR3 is TGTGCCAGCAGCCATCCGGACAGCACAGATACGCAGTATTTT.

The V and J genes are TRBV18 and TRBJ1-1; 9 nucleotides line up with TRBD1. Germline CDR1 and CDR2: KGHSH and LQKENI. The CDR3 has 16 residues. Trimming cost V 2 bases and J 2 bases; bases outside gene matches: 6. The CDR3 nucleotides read TGTGCCAGCTCACCAATACACAGGGGGCGTAACACTGAAGCTTTCTTT. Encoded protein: CASSPIHRGRNTEAFF.

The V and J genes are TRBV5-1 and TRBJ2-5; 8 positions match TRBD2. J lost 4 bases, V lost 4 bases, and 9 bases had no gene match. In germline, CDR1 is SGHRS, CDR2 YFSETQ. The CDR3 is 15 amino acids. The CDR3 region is CASSDGLAGGETQYF. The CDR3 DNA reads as TGCGCCAGCAGCGATGGACTAGCCGGGGGAGAGACCCAGTACTTC.

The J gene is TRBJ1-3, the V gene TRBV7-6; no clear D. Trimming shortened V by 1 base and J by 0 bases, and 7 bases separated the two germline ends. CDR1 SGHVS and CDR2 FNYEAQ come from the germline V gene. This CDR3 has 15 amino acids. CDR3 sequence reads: CASSLERVSGNTIYF. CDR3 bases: TGTGCCAGCAGCTTAGAGCGAGTCTCTGGAAACACCATATATTTT.

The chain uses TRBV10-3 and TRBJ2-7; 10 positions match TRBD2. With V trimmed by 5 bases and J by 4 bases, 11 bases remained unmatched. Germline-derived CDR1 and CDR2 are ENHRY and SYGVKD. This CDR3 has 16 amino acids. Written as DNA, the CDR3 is TGTGCCATCAGTACCTCCCCGGCTAGCGGGGGATACGAGCAGTACTTC. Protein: CAISTSPASGGYEQYF.

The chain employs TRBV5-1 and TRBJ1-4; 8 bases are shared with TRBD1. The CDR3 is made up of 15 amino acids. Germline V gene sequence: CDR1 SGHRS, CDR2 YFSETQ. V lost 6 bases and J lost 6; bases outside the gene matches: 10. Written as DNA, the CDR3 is TGCGCCAGCACTTCAACCGACAGGGGCGATGAAAAACTGTTTTTT. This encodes CASTSTDRGDEKLFF.

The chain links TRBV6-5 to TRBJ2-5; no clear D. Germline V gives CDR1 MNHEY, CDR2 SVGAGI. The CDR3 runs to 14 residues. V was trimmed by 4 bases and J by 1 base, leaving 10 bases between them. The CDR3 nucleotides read TGTGCCAGCAGTTTCCGGTTGGGCCAAGAGACCCAGTACTTC. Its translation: CASSFRLGQETQYF.

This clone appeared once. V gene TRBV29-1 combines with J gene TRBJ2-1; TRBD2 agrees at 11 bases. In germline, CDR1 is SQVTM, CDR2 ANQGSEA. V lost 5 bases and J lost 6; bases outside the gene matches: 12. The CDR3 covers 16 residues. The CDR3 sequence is CSVILAGGPSLNEQFF. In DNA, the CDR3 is TGCAGCGTTATCCTAGCGGGGGGCCCCTCCCTCAATGAGCAGTTCTTC.

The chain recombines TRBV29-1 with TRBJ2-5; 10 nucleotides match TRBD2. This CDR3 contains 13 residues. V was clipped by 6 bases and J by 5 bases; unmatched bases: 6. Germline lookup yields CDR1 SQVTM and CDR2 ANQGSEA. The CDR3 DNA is TGCAGCGTGGCTAGCGGGGGCGTGGAGACCCAGTACTTC. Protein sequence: CSVASGGVETQYF. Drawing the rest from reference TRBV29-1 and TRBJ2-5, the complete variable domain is SAVISQKPSRDICQRGTSLTIQCQVDSQVTMMFWYRQQPGQSLTLIATANQGSEATYESGFVIDKFPISRPNLTFSTLTVSNMSPEDSSIYLCSVASGGVETQYFGPGTRLLVL.

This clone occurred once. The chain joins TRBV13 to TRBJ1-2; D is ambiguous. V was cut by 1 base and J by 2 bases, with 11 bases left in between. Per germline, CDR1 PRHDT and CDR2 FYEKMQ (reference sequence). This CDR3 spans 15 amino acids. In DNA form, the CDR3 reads TGTGCCAGCAGCTTAGACGGGCGTTTAAACTATGGCTACACCTTC. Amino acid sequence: CASSLDGRLNYGYTF.

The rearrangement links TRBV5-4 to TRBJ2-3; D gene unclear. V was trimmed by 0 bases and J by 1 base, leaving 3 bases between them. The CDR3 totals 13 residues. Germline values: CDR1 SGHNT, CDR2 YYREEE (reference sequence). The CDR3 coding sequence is TGTGCCAGCAGCTTGGAGGGCACAGATACGCAGTATTTT. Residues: CASSLEGTDTQYF.

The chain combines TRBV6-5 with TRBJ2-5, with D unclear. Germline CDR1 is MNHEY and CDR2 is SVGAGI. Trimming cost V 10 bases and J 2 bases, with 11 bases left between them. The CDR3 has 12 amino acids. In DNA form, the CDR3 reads TGTGCCACCGGTGCGCTTCAAGAGACCCAGTACTTC. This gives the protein CATGALQETQYF.

CDR3 coding DNA: TGTGCCAGCAGACGAGGGGGCCAGCCCCAGCATTTT. Translated: CASRRGGQPQHF. The chain uses TRBV27 and TRBJ1-5, with 7 bases aligning to TRBD1. The CDR3 sequence is 12 residues long. V lost 6 bases and J lost 7; bases outside the gene matches: 3. Per germline, CDR1 MNHEY and CDR2 SMNVEV (reference sequence).

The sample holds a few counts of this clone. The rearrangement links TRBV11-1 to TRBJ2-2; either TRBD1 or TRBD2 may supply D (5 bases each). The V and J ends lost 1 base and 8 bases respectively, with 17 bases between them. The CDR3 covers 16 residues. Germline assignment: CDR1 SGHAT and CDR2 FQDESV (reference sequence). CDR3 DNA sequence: TGTGCCAGCAGCTTAGTCGACAGTTGGGACCCGGGGGAGCTGTTTTTT. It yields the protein CASSLVDSWDPGELFF.

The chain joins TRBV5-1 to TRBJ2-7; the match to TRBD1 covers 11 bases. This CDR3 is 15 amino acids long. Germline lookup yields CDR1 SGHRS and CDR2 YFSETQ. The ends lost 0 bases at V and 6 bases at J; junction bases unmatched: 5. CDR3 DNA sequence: TGCGCCAGCAGCTTGGGCCCGGGACAGGGGGTCGAGCAGTACTTC. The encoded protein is CASSLGPGQGVEQYF.

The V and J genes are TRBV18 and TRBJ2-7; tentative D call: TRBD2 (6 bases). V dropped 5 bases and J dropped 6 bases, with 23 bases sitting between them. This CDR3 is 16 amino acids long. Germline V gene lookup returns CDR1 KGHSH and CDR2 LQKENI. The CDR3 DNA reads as TGTGCCAGCTCAGTTTCCGGGACTCACAAAGGCGGCGAGCAGTACTTC. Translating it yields CASSVSGTHKGGEQYF.

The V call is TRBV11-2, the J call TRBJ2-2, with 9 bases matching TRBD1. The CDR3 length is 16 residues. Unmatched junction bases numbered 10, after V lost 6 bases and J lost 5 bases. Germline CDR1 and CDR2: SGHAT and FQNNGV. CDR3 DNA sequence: TGTGCCAGCAGACCGGGACAGGGACTCATGACCGGGGAGCTGTTTTTT. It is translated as CASRPGQGLMTGELFF.

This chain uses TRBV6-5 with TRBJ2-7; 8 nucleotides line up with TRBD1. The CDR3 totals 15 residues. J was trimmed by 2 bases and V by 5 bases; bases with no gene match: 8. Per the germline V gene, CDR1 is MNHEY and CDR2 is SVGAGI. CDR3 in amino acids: CASSQTGGRAYEQYF. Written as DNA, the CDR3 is TGTGCCAGCAGTCAAACAGGGGGGCGAGCCTACGAGCAGTACTTC.

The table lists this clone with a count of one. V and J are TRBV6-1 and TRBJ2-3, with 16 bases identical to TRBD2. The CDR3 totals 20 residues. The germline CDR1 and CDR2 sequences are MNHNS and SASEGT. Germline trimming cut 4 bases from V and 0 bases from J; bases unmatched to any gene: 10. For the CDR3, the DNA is TGTGCCAGCAGTGGATCTCCGGGACTAGCGGGGGGGGCTAGCACAGATACGCAGTATTTT. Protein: CASSGSPGLAGGASTDTQYF.

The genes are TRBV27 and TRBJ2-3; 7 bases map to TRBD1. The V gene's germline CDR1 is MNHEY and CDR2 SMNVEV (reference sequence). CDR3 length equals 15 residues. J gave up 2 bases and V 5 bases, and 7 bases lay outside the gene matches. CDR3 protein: CASSPQGDPTDTQYF. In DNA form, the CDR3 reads TGTGCCAGCAGTCCCCAGGGGGACCCCACAGATACGCAGTATTTT.

CDR3 sequence: CASSPSPDRGTFF. The DNA of the CDR3 is TGCGCCAGCAGCCCCTCCCCGGACAGGGGAACTTTCTTT. This rearrangement joins TRBV4-1 to TRBJ1-1; 9 bases map to TRBD1. CDR3 length equals 13 residues. Germline trimming cut 4 bases from V and 12 bases from J; bases unmatched to any gene: 9. The germline V gene has CDR1 MGHRA and CDR2 YSYEKL.

CDR3: CASSVQTGSNTGELFF. Here the CDR3 DNA reads TGTGCCAGCAGCGTACAGACAGGTTCGAACACCGGGGAGCTGTTTTTT. The chain couples TRBV9 to TRBJ2-2, with a possible D match to TRBD1 (6 bases). Germline V gene sequence: CDR1 SGDLS, CDR2 YYNGEE. Trimming pared 1 base from V and 0 bases from J, leaving 10 bases between. The CDR3 extends over 16 amino acids.

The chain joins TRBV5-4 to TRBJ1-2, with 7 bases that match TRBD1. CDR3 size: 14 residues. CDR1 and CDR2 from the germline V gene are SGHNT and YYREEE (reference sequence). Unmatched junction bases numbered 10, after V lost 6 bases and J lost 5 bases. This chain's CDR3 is CASTLTGSVYGYTF. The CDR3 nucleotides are TGTGCCAGCACCCTGACAGGGTCGGTATATGGCTACACCTTC.

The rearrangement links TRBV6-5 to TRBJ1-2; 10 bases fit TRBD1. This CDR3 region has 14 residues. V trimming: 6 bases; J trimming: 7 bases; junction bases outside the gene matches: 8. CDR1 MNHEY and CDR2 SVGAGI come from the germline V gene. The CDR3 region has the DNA TGTGCCAGCAGCCCCGGGACAGGGGTGGGTGGCTACACCTTC. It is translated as CASSPGTGVGGYTF.

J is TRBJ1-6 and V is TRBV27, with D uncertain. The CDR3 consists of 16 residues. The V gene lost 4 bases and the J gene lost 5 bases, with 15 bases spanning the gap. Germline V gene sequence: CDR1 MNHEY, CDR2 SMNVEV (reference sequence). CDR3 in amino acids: CASSSWTGVDNSPLHF. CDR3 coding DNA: TGTGCCAGCAGTTCCTGGACGGGAGTAGATAATTCACCCCTCCACTTT.

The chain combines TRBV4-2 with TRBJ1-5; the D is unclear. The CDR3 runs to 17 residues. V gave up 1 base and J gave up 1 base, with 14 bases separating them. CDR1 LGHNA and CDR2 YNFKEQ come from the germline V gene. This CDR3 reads CASSQAALGGSNQPQHF. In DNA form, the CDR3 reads TGTGCCAGCAGCCAAGCCGCCCTCGGAGGCAGCAATCAGCCCCAGCATTTT.

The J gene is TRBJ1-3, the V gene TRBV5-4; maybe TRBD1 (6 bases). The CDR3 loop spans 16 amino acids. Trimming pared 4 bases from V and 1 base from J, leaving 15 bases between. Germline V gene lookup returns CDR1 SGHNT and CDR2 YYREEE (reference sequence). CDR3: CASSPDSRWSGNTIYF. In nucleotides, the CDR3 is TGTGCCAGCAGCCCGGACAGCCGCTGGTCTGGAAACACCATATATTTT.

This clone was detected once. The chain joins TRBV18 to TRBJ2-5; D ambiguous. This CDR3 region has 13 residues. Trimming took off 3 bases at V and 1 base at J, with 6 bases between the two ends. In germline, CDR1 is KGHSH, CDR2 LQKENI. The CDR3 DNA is TGTGCCAGCTCACCTGGGGTCCAAGAGACCCAGTACTTC. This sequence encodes CASSPGVQETQYF.